The 7 T cell receptor beta chains listed next were all sequenced from one sample in a study of blood T cell repertoires in COVID-19 (dated by TCRdb to 2018 to 2021). The receptor library was made with the immunoSEQ multiplex PCR assay. Held by TCRdb, this immuneACCESS table contains in-frame sequences only and omits some clones. Under half of the omission traces to an unresolved V gene where checked; the cause of the rest is unknown. This sample holds 220,000 or so clones; roughly nine tenths were observed only once. The leading ten clones occupy 10% of the sample. Source material: peripheral blood. All receptors come from a woman between 50 and 59 years old with COVID-19, enrolled during active disease.

This clone showed up just once. This sequence joins TRBV6-5 and TRBJ2-1; D ambiguous. CDR1 is MNHEY, CDR2 SVGAGI, per germline. The CDR3 spans 14 residues. V was shortened by 0 bases and J by 2 bases, with 5 bases between the two germline ends. The CDR3 spells CASSYSSAYNEQFF. For the CDR3, the DNA is TGTGCCAGCAGTTACTCGTCAGCCTACAATGAGCAGTTCTTC.

In DNA form, the CDR3 reads TGTGCCAGCAGTGTCCCGAGACAGGGTGACGAGCAGTACGTC. Encoded protein: CASSVPRQGDEQYV. The chain combines TRBV6-4 with TRBJ2-7; 7 nucleotides match TRBD1. The CDR3 is 14 residues long. V lost 4 bases to trimming and J lost 5 bases; unmatched junction nucleotides: 8. Germline assignment: CDR1 MRHNA and CDR2 SNTAGT.

This clone was detected once. This chain connects TRBV6-1 to TRBJ1-6, with 8 positions matching TRBD1. CDR1 is MNHNS, CDR2 SASEGT, per germline. The CDR3 covers 12 residues. V was clipped by 8 bases and J by 7 bases; unmatched bases: 1. CDR3 in amino acids: CASWDRNSPLHF. DNA of the CDR3: TGTGCCAGCTGGGACAGGAATTCACCCCTCCACTTT.

Regarding this clone: Other DNA sequences in the sample encode the same CDR3. J is TRBJ1-2 and V is TRBV5-1; D remains ambiguous. The CDR3 loop spans 13 amino acids. V lost 0 bases to trimming and J lost 3 bases, with 6 bases between them. The germline gives CDR1 SGHRS, CDR2 YFSETQ. CDR3 nucleotide sequence: TGCGCCAGCAGCTTGGCCCCAGACTATGGCTACACCTTC. This codes for CASSLAPDYGYTF.

The chain joins TRBV9 to TRBJ2-1, with 7 bases lining up with TRBD1. Germline loops: CDR1 SGDLS, CDR2 YYNGEE. This CDR3 has 15 residues. V trimming: 4 bases; J trimming: 4 bases; junction bases outside the gene matches: 8. CDR3 region: CASSLQDRPYNEQFF. The CDR3 region has the DNA TGTGCCAGCAGCCTCCAGGACAGGCCTTACAATGAGCAGTTCTTC.

The V and J genes are TRBV18 and TRBJ2-5, with 10 bases aligning to TRBD1. This CDR3 has 14 amino acids. The germline V gene encodes CDR1 KGHSH and CDR2 LQKENI. V lost 6 bases, J lost 4 bases, and 5 bases stayed unmatched. This CDR3 is CASSQDRGAETQYF. The CDR3 coding sequence is TGTGCCAGCTCCCAGGACAGGGGGGCAGAGACCCAGTACTTC.

This clone was counted a few times. The chain links TRBV19 to TRBJ1-1; 10 nucleotides line up with TRBD1. Germline V gene sequence: CDR1 LNHDA, CDR2 SQIVND (reference sequence). Trimming removed 6 bases from V and 11 bases from J; junction bases left unmatched: 6. The CDR3 extends over 12 amino acids. The CDR3 nucleotides read TGTGCCAGTAGAGACAGACAGGGGGCGGCTTTCTTT. This codes for CASRDRQGAAFF.